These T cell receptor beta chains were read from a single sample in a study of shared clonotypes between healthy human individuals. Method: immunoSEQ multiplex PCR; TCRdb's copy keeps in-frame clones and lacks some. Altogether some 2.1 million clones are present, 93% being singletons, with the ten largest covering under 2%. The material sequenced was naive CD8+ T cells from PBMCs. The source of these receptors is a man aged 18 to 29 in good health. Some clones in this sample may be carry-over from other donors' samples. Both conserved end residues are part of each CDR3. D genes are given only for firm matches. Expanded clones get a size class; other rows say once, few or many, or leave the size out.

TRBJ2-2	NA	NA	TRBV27	CASSPVGGTGELFF	TGTGCCAGCAGTCCCGTTGGGGGGACCGGGGAGCTGTTTTTT
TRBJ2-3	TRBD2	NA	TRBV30	CAWSKLAGVTDTQYF	TGTGCCTGGAGTAAGCTAGCGGGAGTCACAGATACGCAGTATTTT
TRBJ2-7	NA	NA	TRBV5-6	CASSFGTAYEQYF	TGTGCCAGCAGCTTTGGGACGGCCTACGAGCAGTACTTC
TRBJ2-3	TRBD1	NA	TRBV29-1	CSVDRGPRDTQYF	TGCAGCGTGGACAGGGGACCCAGGGATACGCAGTATTTT
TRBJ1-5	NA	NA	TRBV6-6	CASSYSPAPPQPQHF	TGTGCCAGCAGTTACTCGCCGGCTCCGCCTCAGCCCCAGCATTTT
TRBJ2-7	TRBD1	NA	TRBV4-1	CASSQRQGATYEQYF	TGCGCCAGCAGCCAAAGACAGGGGGCTACCTACGAGCAGTACTTC
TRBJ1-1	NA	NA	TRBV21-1	CASDCPAGLNTEAFF	TGTGCCAGCGACTGCCCGGCAGGATTAAACACTGAAGCTTTCTTT
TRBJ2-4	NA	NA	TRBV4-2	CASSHNPGRIEANIQYF	TGTGCCAGCAGCCACAATCCGGGACGGATTGAAGCCAACATTCAGTACTTC
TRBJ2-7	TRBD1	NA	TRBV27	CASRQGQGSFQNEQYF	TGTGCCAGCAGGCAAGGACAGGGTTCTTTTCAGAACGAGCAGTACTTC
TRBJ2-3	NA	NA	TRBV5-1	CASSLGVGRPDTQYF	TGCGCCAGCAGCTTGGGTGTAGGGAGGCCAGATACGCAGTATTTT
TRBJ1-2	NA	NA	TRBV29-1	CSVEDRVSADSNYGYTF	TGCAGCGTTGAAGATCGTGTTTCGGCAGATTCTAACTATGGCTACACCTTC
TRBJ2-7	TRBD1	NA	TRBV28	CASSLGDRVKEQYF	TGTGCCAGCAGTCTGGGGGACAGGGTTAAAGAGCAGTACTTC
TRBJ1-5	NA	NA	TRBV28	CASSLARDGYQPQHF	TGTGCCAGCAGTTTAGCTAGGGATGGGTATCAGCCCCAGCATTTT
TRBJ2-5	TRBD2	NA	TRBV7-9	CASSSIGTSGKETQYF	TGTGCCAGCAGCTCGATCGGGACTAGCGGGAAAGAGACCCAGTACTTC
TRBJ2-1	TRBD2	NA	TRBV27	CASSPGLAKQFF	TGTGCCAGCAGTCCGGGACTAGCGAAGCAGTTCTTC
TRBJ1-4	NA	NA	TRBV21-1	CASSGSRDRENEKLFF	TGTGCCAGCAGCGGTTCCCGGGACAGGGAGAATGAAAAACTGTTTTTT
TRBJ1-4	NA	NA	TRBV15	CATSSLTNRPNEKLFF	TGTGCCACCAGCAGCCTCACGAACCGTCCTAATGAAAAACTGTTTTTT
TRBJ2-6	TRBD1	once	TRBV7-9	CASSTPIGGGGANVLTF	TGTGCCAGCAGTACGCCCATAGGGGGCGGTGGGGCCAACGTCCTGACTTTC
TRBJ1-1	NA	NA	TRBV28	CASSEFYSHSEAFF	TGTGCCAGCAGTGAATTTTACAGCCACTCTGAAGCTTTCTTT
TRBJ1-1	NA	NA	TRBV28	CASTRGGENTEAFF	TGTGCCAGCACCCGGGGGGGCGAGAACACTGAAGCTTTCTTT
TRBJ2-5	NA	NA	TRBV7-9	CASNSNELRETQYF	TGTGCCAGCAACTCCAACGAACTTAGAGAGACCCAGTACTTC
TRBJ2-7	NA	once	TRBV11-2	CASSNHASGFSEQYF	TGTGCCAGCAGTAACCACGCGTCGGGTTTCTCCGAGCAGTACTTC
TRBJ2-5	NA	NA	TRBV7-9	CASSLGLALQETQYF	TGTGCCAGCAGCTTAGGCCTAGCGCTTCAAGAGACCCAGTACTTC
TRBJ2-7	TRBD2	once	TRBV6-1	CASSEARGLVSREQYF	TGTGCCAGCAGTGAAGCGCGGGGACTAGTATCACGCGAGCAGTACTTC
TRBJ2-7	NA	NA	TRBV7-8	CASSLGRLVAYEQYF	TGTGCCAGCAGCTTGGGAAGACTAGTAGCCTACGAGCAGTACTTC
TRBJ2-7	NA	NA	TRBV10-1	CASSDRTTPYEQYF	TGCGCCAGCAGTGACCGGACTACTCCCTACGAGCAGTACTTC
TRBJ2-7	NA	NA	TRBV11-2	CASSPPGFLATYEQYF	TGTGCCAGCAGCCCCCCGGGGTTCCTAGCGACGTACGAGCAGTACTTC
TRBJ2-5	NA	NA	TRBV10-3	CAIRGVLAETQYF	TGTGCCATCAGGGGTGTCCTGGCAGAGACCCAGTACTTC
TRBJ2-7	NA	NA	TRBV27	CASSPALQGYEQYF	TGTGCCAGCAGTCCTGCCCTACAGGGCTACGAGCAGTACTTC
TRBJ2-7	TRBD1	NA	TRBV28	CASKGAPVSYEQYF	TGTGCCAGCAAGGGGGCCCCTGTCTCCTACGAGCAGTACTTC
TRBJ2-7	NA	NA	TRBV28	CASSPIPTGEQYF	TGTGCCAGCAGTCCTATACCAACGGGGGAGCAGTACTTC
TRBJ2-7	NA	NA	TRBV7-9	CASSPGTYEQYF	TGTGCCAGCAGCCCGGGGACCTACGAGCAGTACTTC
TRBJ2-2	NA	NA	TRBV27	CASSLSGGTYPGELFF	TGTGCCAGCAGTTTATCTGGGGGAACATACCCCGGGGAGCTGTTTTTT
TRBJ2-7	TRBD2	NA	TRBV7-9	CATGGGAGVGEQYF	TGTGCCACTGGTGGTGGAGCGGGAGTTGGCGAGCAGTACTTC
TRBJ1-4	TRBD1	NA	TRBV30	CAWSVPQGAKRDVDEKLFF	TGTGCCTGGAGTGTCCCCCAGGGGGCCAAAAGGGATGTGGATGAAAAACTGTTTTTT
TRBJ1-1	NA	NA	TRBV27	CASNRVGSGTEAFF	TGTGCCAGCAACAGGGTGGGTTCCGGCACTGAAGCTTTCTTT
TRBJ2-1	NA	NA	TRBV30	CAWTPDSYNEQFF	TGTGCCTGGACACCTGACTCCTACAATGAGCAGTTCTTC
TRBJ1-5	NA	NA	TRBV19	CASSPFSNQPQHF	TGTGCCAGTAGTCCGTTTAGCAATCAGCCCCAGCATTTT
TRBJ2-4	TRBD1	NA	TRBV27	CASSLRQGGLNIQYF	TGTGCCAGCAGTTTAAGACAGGGGGGTCTAAACATTCAGTACTTC
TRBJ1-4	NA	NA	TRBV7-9	CASSSDRSNEKLFF	TGTGCCAGCAGCTCTGACAGGAGTAATGAAAAACTGTTTTTT
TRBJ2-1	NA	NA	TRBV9	CASGPEGSPNEQFF	TGTGCCAGCGGGCCGGAGGGGAGCCCCAATGAGCAGTTCTTC
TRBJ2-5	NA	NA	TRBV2	CASSDVAALQETQYF	TGTGCCAGCAGTGACGTAGCGGCCCTTCAAGAGACCCAGTACTTC
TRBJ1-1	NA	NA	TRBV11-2	CASSYDSGDTEAFF	TGTGCCAGCAGCTACGACTCCGGGGACACTGAAGCTTTCTTT
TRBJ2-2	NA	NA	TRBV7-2	CASSLAIGFAGELFF	TGTGCCAGCAGCTTAGCAATCGGGTTCGCCGGGGAGCTGTTTTTT
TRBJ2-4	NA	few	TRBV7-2	CASNQRAGLAKNIQYF	TGTGCCAGCAACCAACGTGCCGGACTAGCCAAAAACATTCAGTACTTC
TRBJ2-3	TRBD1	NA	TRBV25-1	CASSARGLIRDTQYF	TGTGCCAGCAGTGCCAGGGGGCTTATCAGGGATACGCAGTATTTT
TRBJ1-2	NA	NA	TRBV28	CASSFLEMDGYTF	TGTGCCAGCAGTTTCCTGGAGATGGATGGCTACACCTTC
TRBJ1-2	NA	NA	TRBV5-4	CASSSNNNRDGYTF	TGTGCCAGCAGCTCTAATAACAACAGGGACGGCTACACCTTC
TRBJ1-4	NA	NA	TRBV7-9	CASSLPPGPGINEKLFF	TGTGCCAGCAGCTTACCGCCCGGGCCAGGGATAAATGAAAAACTGTTTTTT
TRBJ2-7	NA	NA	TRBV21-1	CASSPGGLAGVPGREQYF	TGTGCCAGCAGCCCAGGCGGACTAGCGGGAGTCCCGGGGAGGGAGCAGTACTTC